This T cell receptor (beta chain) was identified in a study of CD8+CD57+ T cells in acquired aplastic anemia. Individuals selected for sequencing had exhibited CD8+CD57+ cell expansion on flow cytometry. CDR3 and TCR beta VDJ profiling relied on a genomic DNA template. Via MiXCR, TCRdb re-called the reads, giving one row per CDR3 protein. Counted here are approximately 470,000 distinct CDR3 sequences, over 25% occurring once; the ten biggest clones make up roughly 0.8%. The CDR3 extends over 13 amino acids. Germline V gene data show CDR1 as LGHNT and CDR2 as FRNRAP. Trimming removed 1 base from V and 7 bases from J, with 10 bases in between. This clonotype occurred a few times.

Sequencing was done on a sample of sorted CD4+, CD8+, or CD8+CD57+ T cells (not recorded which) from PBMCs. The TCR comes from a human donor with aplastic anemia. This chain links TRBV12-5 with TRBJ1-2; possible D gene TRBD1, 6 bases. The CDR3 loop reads CASGLDREAGYTF. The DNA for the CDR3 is TGTGCTAGTGGTTTGGACAGGGAGGCTGGCTACACCTTC.